Presented here are 3 T cell receptor beta chains from one specimen sequenced in a study of cytotoxic CD8 clonotypes in ibrutinib-treated CLL. TCRdb keeps only in-frame clones here, not all; method: immunoSEQ multiplex PCR. The repertoire consists of over 70,000 clones, with roughly 83% occurring once and the leading ten covering around 4.8%. The starting material was PBMCs, obtained after 12 months of ibrutinib treatment. The source is a human donor with chronic lymphocytic leukemia.

The DNA for the CDR3 is TGTGCCCTGAGTCTGGCCAGTAGACAAGAGACCCAGTACTTC. Its protein product is CALSLASRQETQYF. The rearrangement uses TRBV2 and TRBJ2-5; no clear D gene. Germline V gives CDR1 SNHLY, CDR2 FYNNEI. Trimming removed 11 bases from V and 2 bases from J, with 18 bases in between. CDR3 length: 14 amino acids.

Written as DNA, the CDR3 is TGTGCCAGCAGTTCAGCTCGGGGGTTGGGTAATGAAAAACTGTTTTTT. It translates to CASSSARGLGNEKLFF. The V and J genes are TRBV28 and TRBJ1-4, with D possibly matching TRBD1 (5 bases). V was shortened by 4 bases and J by 4 bases, with 16 bases between the two germline ends. This CDR3 has 16 residues. Germline V gene lookup returns CDR1 MDHEN and CDR2 SYDVKM.

The rearrangement joins TRBV4-2 to TRBJ2-3; D not certain. The CDR3 covers 20 residues. V dropped 0 bases and J dropped 0 bases, with 22 bases sitting between them. Per germline, CDR1 LGHNA and CDR2 YNFKEQ. The CDR3 loop is CASSQDEFGSYPPSTDTQYF. The CDR3 DNA is TGTGCCAGCAGCCAAGATGAGTTCGGTAGTTACCCTCCTAGCACAGATACGCAGTATTTT.